The rows below give T cell receptor beta chains drawn from one sample of a study of control samples from healthy donors and cancer patients. The data were produced by immunoSEQ multiplex PCR, yet TCRdb's version contains in-frame clones alone and is incomplete. The sample contains about 88,000 clones, 85% to 95% of which appear only once. Sequenced sample: blood. Receptors were obtained from a man younger than 35 in good health. The CDR3 runs from the conserved cysteine through the conserved F or W. The D gene is left open where the match is weak. A row's size may be missing; if present it is once, few, many or a size class.

CDR3aa | CDR3nt | j_gene | d_gene | abundance | v_gene
CSVKREHTEAFF | TGCAGCGTTAAAAGGGAACACACTGAAGCTTTCTTT | TRBJ1-1 | - | - | TRBV29-1
CSPRADTQYF | TGCAGCCCCCGGGCAGATACGCAGTATTTT | TRBJ2-3 | - | - | TRBV20-1
CASSQDSGNYGYTF | TGTGCCAGCAGCCAAGACTCGGGTAACTATGGCTACACCTTC | TRBJ1-2 | - | - | TRBV3-1/TRBV3-2
CASRKRGRAGDYEQYF | TGTGCCAGCAGGAAACGCGGTCGAGCAGGAGACTACGAGCAGTACTTC | TRBJ2-7 | - | - | TRBV6-6
CASSLGRGPYEQYF | TGTGCCAGCAGCTTAGGCAGGGGGCCCTACGAGCAGTACTTC | TRBJ2-7 | TRBD1 | many | TRBV11-3
CASSSIQWTGELFF | TGTGCCAGCAGTTCCATCCAGTGGACCGGGGAGCTGTTTTTT | TRBJ2-2 | - | once | TRBV6-5
CASTFTANRADTQYF | TGTGCCAGCACGTTTACGGCAAACCGAGCAGATACGCAGTATTTT | TRBJ2-3 | - | few | TRBV6-5
CASQLDRSAEQYF | TGCGCCAGCCAACTGGACAGGTCGGCCGAGCAGTACTTC | TRBJ2-7 | TRBD1 | few | TRBV5-1
CSVLISNTEAFF | TGCAGCGTTCTTATCTCGAACACTGAAGCTTTCTTT | TRBJ1-1 | - | - | TRBV29-1
CASSAHRGWYTEAFF | TGTGCCAGCAGTGCCCACAGGGGGTGGTACACTGAAGCTTTCTTT | TRBJ1-1 | TRBD1 | - | TRBV28
CASAGQGSNQPQHF | TGTGCCAGCGCGGGACAGGGAAGCAATCAGCCCCAGCATTTT | TRBJ1-5 | TRBD1 | - | TRBV25-1
CAWSPRVAGDSSAKNIQYF | TGTGCCTGGAGCCCCCGAGTAGCGGGAGATAGTTCCGCCAAAAACATTCAGTACTTC | TRBJ2-4 | TRBD2 | - | TRBV30
CASQGQFNEKLFF | TGTGCCAGCCAAGGACAGTTTAATGAAAAACTGTTTTTT | TRBJ1-4 | - | - | TRBV7-9
CASTTQGGTNEKLFF | TGTGCCAGTACCACCCAGGGTGGAACTAATGAAAAACTGTTTTTT | TRBJ1-4 | - | - | TRBV19
CASSYNRRGPQHF | TGTGCCAGCAGTTACAACCGCCGTGGCCCCCAGCATTTT | TRBJ1-5 | - | - | TRBV6-5
CASSLRWSGTDTQYF | TGTGCCAGCAGCTTAAGATGGAGTGGGACAGATACGCAGTATTTT | TRBJ2-3 | - | - | TRBV11-2
CASSLGPELFF | TGTGCCAGCAGCCTCGGACCGGAGCTGTTTTTT | TRBJ2-2 | - | - | TRBV7-3
CASGLEPTGTYEQYF | TGTGCTAGTGGTTTAGAGCCTACAGGTACCTACGAGCAGTACTTC | TRBJ2-7 | - | - | TRBV12-5
CASSFVAGGLQETQYF | TGTGCCAGCAGCTTTGTAGCGGGGGGGCTCCAAGAGACCCAGTACTTC | TRBJ2-5 | TRBD2 | - | TRBV7-6
CAWSVIPRDGYTF | TGTGCCTGGAGTGTTATCCCCAGGGATGGCTACACCTTC | TRBJ1-2 | - | - | TRBV30
CASSISGGQFF | TGTGCCAGTAGTATCTCCGGTGGTCAGTTCTTC | TRBJ2-1 | - | - | TRBV19
CTSSQCGVYGYTF | TGCACCAGCAGCCAGTGTGGGGTCTATGGCTACACCTTC | TRBJ1-2 | - | - | TRBV1
CASSDGGGDTQYF | TGTGCCAGCAGTGACGGGGGGGGTGATACGCAGTATTTT | TRBJ2-3 | TRBD2 | - | TRBV6-4
CASSELAGGVGTQYF | TGTGCCAGCAGTGAGCTCGCGGGGGGTGTGGGTACGCAGTATTTT | TRBJ2-3 | TRBD2 | - | TRBV6-1
CASSPGVPGGPRDGYTF | TGTGCCAGCTCACCAGGGGTCCCCGGGGGGCCAAGGGATGGCTACACCTTC | TRBJ1-2 | - | - | TRBV18
CASTSLGTTGGLRYGYTF | TGTGCCAGCACCTCCCTGGGCACAACAGGTGGTCTCCGCTATGGCTACACCTTC | TRBJ1-2 | - | once | TRBV28
CASSEGMGGTEAFF | TGTGCCAGCAGCGAAGGGATGGGAGGGACTGAAGCTTTCTTT | TRBJ1-1 | - | - | TRBV5-6
CASSYSTNSNQPQHF | TGTGCCAGCAGTTACTCTACCAATAGCAATCAGCCCCAGCATTTT | TRBJ1-5 | - | - | TRBV6-5
CASSWGLAGNEQFF | TGTGCCAGCAGCTGGGGACTAGCTGGTAATGAGCAGTTCTTC | TRBJ2-1 | TRBD2 | once | TRBV5-5
CASNITGYEQYF | TGTGCCAGCAACATAACGGGCTACGAGCAGTACTTC | TRBJ2-7 | - | few | TRBV7-8
CASSLTSGIYEQYF | TGTGCCAGCAGCTTAACTAGCGGGATCTACGAGCAGTACTTC | TRBJ2-7 | TRBD2 | - | TRBV11-2
CASSQDTSGANVLTF | TGTGCCAGCAGCCAGGACACCTCTGGGGCCAACGTCCTGACTTTC | TRBJ2-6 | - | - | TRBV4-2
CASGLSQQATNEKLFF | TGTGCTAGTGGTTTGTCCCAACAGGCAACTAATGAAAAACTGTTTTTT | TRBJ1-4 | - | - | TRBV12-5
CSGVRDSQENF | TGCAGTGGGGTCCGGGACTCCCAGGAGAACTTC | TRBJ2-7 | - | - | TRBV20-1
CASRIVENTEAFF | TGTGCCAGCAGGATTGTAGAGAACACTGAAGCTTTCTTT | TRBJ1-1 | - | - | TRBV12-3/TRBV12-4
CSLHTDTQYF | TGCAGCCTACACACAGATACGCAGTATTTT | TRBJ2-3 | - | - | TRBV29-1
CASSESGEGDSPLHF | TGTGCCAGCAGCGAATCGGGGGAAGGGGATTCACCCCTCCACTTT | TRBJ1-6 | - | - | TRBV11-1
CASSQALAVAYNEQFF | TGTGCCAGCAGCCAAGCCCTAGCGGTTGCCTACAATGAGCAGTTCTTC | TRBJ2-1 | TRBD2 | - | TRBV3-1/TRBV3-2
CATSPDKPLTDTQYF | TGTGCCACCAGCCCTGATAAGCCACTCACAGATACGCAGTATTTT | TRBJ2-3 | - | once | TRBV15
CASSLNYNSPLHF | TGTGCCAGCAGCCTCAATTATAATTCACCCCTCCACTTT | TRBJ1-6 | - | - | TRBV27
CASSLMAARTDTQYF | TGTGCCAGCAGCTTAATGGCGGCCCGCACAGATACGCAGTATTTT | TRBJ2-3 | - | - | TRBV7-3
CASSLGVRETQYF | TGTGCCAGCAGCTTAGGCGTACGGGAGACCCAGTACTTC | TRBJ2-5 | - | - | TRBV7-7
CASSDHRDHSYNEQFF | TGTGCCAGCAGCGACCATAGGGACCACTCCTACAATGAGCAGTTCTTC | TRBJ2-1 | - | once | TRBV9
CSASPPRNEQFF | TGCAGTGCTAGTCCCCCCCGCAATGAGCAGTTCTTC | TRBJ2-1 | - | - | TRBV20-1
CASSQDRGWTEAFF | TGTGCCAGCAGTCAAGACAGGGGTTGGACTGAAGCTTTCTTT | TRBJ1-1 | TRBD1 | - | TRBV27
CASSSGADPSFSHGYTF | TGTGCCAGCTCATCTGGGGCGGACCCTTCTTTCTCACATGGCTACACCTTC | TRBJ1-2 | - | once | TRBV18
CASSFGGTGELFF | TGTGCCAGCAGCTTTGGAGGCACCGGGGAGCTGTTTTTT | TRBJ2-2 | - | - | TRBV7-3
CASSSAGDYGYTF | TGTGCCAGCAGCTCAGCGGGAGATTATGGCTACACCTTC | TRBJ1-2 | - | - | TRBV7-9
CSASVQGDTSNEKLFF | TGCAGTGCTAGTGTACAGGGGGATACTTCTAATGAAAAACTGTTTTTT | TRBJ1-4 | TRBD1 | - | TRBV20-1
CASSRTGDEQYF | TGTGCCAGCAGCCGGACAGGCGACGAGCAGTACTTC | TRBJ2-7 | TRBD1 | - | TRBV16
CASSFTGNIQYF | TGCGCCAGCAGCTTCACAGGAAACATTCAGTACTTC | TRBJ2-4 | - | - | TRBV5-1